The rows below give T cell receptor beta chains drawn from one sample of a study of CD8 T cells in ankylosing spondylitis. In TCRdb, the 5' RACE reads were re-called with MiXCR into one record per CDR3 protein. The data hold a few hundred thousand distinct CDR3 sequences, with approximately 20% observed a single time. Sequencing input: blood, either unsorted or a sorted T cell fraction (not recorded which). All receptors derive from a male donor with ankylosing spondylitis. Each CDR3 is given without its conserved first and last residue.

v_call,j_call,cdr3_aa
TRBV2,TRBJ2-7,ASSDTSGRPEQY
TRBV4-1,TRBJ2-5,ASSLLAGETQY
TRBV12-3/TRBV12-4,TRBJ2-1,ASSFRRTDNEQF
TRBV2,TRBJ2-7,ASKRQGYEQY
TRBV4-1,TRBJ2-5,ASSQAHGGTQY
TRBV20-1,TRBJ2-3,SARDPREGATDTQY
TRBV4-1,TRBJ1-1,ASSQDRAANTEAF
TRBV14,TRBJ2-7,ASSQALASYEQY
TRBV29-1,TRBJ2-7,SVAMTGGSNEQY
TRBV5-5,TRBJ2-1,ASSFGGGLMNEQF
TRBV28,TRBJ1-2,ASSPIDREIYGYT
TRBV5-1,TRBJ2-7,ASSWTSGSLYEQY
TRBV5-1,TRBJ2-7,ASSLGYGTGSHEQY
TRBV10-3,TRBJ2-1,AISGQHNEQF
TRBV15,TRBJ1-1,ATSRVATEAF
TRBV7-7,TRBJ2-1,ASSPGTRPYNEQF
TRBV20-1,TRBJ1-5,SARSVGASEQPQH
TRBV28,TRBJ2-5,ASSPGLKETQY
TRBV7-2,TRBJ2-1,ASSLPLGSYNEQF
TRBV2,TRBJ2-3,ASRRDNTDTQY
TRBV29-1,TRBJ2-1,SGGLREQF
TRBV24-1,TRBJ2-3,ATGGQGTDTQY
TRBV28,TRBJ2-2,ASSLWGSGYTGELF
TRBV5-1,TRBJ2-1,ASSSASESRNEQF
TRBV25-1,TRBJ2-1,ASRGERGRGYNEQF
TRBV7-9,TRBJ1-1,ASSPDRQWGTEAF
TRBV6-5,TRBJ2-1,ASNLLDRGHGEQF
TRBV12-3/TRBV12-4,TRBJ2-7,ASSSLYRADPTYEQY
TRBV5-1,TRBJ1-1,ASSLEKWNEAF
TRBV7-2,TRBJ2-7,ASSHQTSYEQY
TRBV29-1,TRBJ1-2,SVVPGARDYGYT
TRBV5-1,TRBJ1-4,ASSDWDRGEKLF
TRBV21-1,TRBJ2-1,ASSKGTSGSYNEQF
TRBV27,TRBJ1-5,ASSPYRGLQPQH
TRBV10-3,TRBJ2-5,AISEHSGGETQY
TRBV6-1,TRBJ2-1,ASVWGTFNEQF
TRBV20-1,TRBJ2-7,SAWDGWAYEQY
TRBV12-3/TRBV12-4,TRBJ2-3,ASSQRTREEY
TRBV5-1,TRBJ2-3,ASSFVGSTDTQY
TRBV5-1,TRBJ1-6,ASSLAGTPDSPLH
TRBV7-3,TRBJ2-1,ASSLTLRASYNEQF
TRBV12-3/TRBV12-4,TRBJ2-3,ASSLFSDTQY
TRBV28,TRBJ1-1,ASSLPGAVGLNTEAF
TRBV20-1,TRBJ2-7,SAIDLLAGDYEQY
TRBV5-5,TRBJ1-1,ASSRDSMNTEAF
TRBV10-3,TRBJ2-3,AISRPPDRDTQY
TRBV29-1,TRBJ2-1,SVYGLAGGASSYNEQF
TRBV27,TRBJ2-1,ASSRPTSGTYNEQF
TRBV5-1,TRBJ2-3,ASSLGLAGNTDTQY
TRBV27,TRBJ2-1,ASSYSRNNEQF
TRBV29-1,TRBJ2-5,SVVRDEETQY